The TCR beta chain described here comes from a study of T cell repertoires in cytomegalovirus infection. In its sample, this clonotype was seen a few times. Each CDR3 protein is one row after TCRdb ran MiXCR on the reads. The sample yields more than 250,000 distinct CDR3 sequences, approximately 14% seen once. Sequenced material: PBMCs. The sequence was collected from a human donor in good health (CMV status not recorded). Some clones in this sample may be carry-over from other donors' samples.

The CDR3 reads CSVEGRVDEAFF. CDR3 bases: TGCAGCGTTGAGGGGCGGGTGGATGAAGCTTTCTTT. The chain recombines TRBV29-1 with TRBJ1-1; a weak D match, TRBD1 (5 bases). CDR3 length equals 12 residues. Germline V lookup: CDR1 SQVTM, CDR2 ANQGSEA. V gave up 3 bases and J gave up 7 bases, with 12 bases separating them.